The 13 T cell receptor beta chains in this list originate from one sample, sequenced in a study of cytomegalovirus exposure and HLA in healthy donors. PCR involved 60 Vbeta and 13 Jbeta primers. Sequencing used immunoSEQ multiplex PCR; TCRdb keeps in-frame clones, though not all of them. The data contain over 200,000 clones, roughly 80% of them singletons. Specimen: PBMCs. These receptors were collected from a male donor in good health and CMV-seronegative.

CDR3 nucleotide sequence: TGTGCCAGCAGCCAATGGCGGGGACTAGCGGGAGGCGAGCAGTACTTC. It is translated as CASSQWRGLAGGEQYF. The J gene is TRBJ2-7, the V gene TRBV14; 15 bases are shared with TRBD2. The length of the CDR3 is 16 residues. The germline V gene encodes CDR1 SGHDN and CDR2 FVKESK. V gave up 2 bases and J gave up 6 bases; unmatched junction bases: 5.

CDR3 region: CASSSRLAGGPGETQYF. The CDR3 DNA reads TGTGCCAGCAGCTCCAGACTAGCGGGAGGGCCAGGGGAGACCCAGTACTTC. V gene TRBV11-3 combines with J gene TRBJ2-5, with 14 bases matching TRBD2. Germline-derived CDR1 and CDR2 are SGHNT and YENEEA. This CDR3 is built from 17 residues. V dropped 4 bases and J dropped 5; count of bases not matched to a gene: 9.

The rearrangement links TRBV15 to TRBJ2-7; TRBD1 might be the D (6 bases). This CDR3 spans 15 amino acids. CDR1 and CDR2 (germline): LNHNV, YYDKDF (reference sequence). V was clipped by 1 base and J by 4 bases, with 14 bases between them. CDR3 sequence reads: CATSRGTVTLYEQYF. The CDR3 nucleotides are TGTGCCACCAGCAGAGGGACAGTAACCCTTTACGAGCAGTACTTC.

V and J are TRBV2 and TRBJ2-7, with a tentative D call TRBD1 (5 bases). There are 15 residues in the CDR3. Germline V gives CDR1 SNHLY, CDR2 FYNNEI. Between the trimmed V and J ends, which lost 4 bases and 0 bases, there was a span of 13 bases. The CDR3 sequence is CASSGDRMSSYEQYF. The CDR3 DNA follows: TGTGCCAGCAGTGGAGACAGAATGAGCTCCTACGAGCAGTACTTC.

CDR3 nucleotide sequence: TGTGCCACCAGCCTCCAGGGGACAGGGACAGGTGGCTACACCTTC. Protein product: CATSLQGTGTGGYTF. This chain connects TRBV15 to TRBJ1-2; 9 bases line up with TRBD1. The V gene end was trimmed by 5 bases and the J gene end by 7 bases; junction bases not matched to a gene: 11. Germline CDR1 and CDR2: LNHNV and YYDKDF (reference sequence). The CDR3 has 15 residues.

This CDR3 is CASSEFTGGPQHF. The CDR3 nucleotides read TGCGCCAGCAGTGAGTTCACCGGCGGGCCCCAGCATTTT. The chain has TRBV10-1 and TRBJ1-5; D is ambiguous. Trimming removed 1 base at V and 9 bases at J, with 10 bases between. The length of the CDR3 is 13 residues. Germline values: CDR1 WNHNN, CDR2 SYGVQD (reference sequence).

The chain has TRBV9 and TRBJ1-4; 8 positions match TRBD1. The germline V gene encodes CDR1 SGDLS and CDR2 YYNGEE. The CDR3 loop spans 14 amino acids. V gave up 3 bases and J gave up 4 bases; unmatched junction bases: 2. CDR3 region: CASSDRGDNEKLFF. CDR3 nucleotide sequence: TGTGCCAGCAGCGACAGGGGGGATAATGAAAAACTGTTTTTT. The full variable domain, in which reference TRBV9 and TRBJ1-4 provide the parts outside the CDR3, is DSGVTQTPKHLITATGQRVTLRCSPRSGDLSVYWYQQSLDQGLQFLIQYYNGEERAKGNILERFSAQQFPDLHSELNLSSLELGDSALYFCASSDRGDNEKLFFGSGTQLSVL.

The chain recombines TRBV29-1 with TRBJ1-2, with a weak D call TRBD1 (6 bases). The CDR3 consists of 12 residues. From germline, CDR1 is SQVTM and CDR2 ANQGSEA. V was pared by 7 bases and J by 4 bases, with 13 bases between. The CDR3 here is CSARTALYGYTF. The CDR3 bases are TGCAGCGCCAGGACAGCCCTCTATGGCTACACCTTC.

The gene calls are TRBV9 and TRBJ2-1; the match to TRBD2 covers 13 bases. CDR1 and CDR2 from the germline V gene are SGDLS and YYNGEE. The CDR3 length is 16 residues. Unmatched junction bases numbered 7, after V lost 4 bases and J lost 6 bases. The CDR3 DNA reads TGTGCCAGCAGCAGTGGACTAGCGGGAGCGCGCAATGAGCAGTTCTTC. Amino acids: CASSSGLAGARNEQFF.

V is TRBV7-2 and J is TRBJ1-4; 8 nucleotides align to TRBD1. The V gene's germline CDR1 is SGHTA and CDR2 FQGNSA. The CDR3 loop spans 16 amino acids. J lost 7 bases, V lost 0 bases, and 7 bases had no gene match. The CDR3 is CASSLARTGNSEKLFF. CDR3 DNA sequence: TGTGCCAGCAGCTTAGCCCGGACAGGGAATAGTGAAAAACTGTTTTTT.

V is TRBV11-2 and J is TRBJ1-2; weak D call: TRBD1 (6 bases). Trimming shortened V by 5 bases and J by 8 bases, and 21 bases separated the two germline ends. Germline lookup yields CDR1 SGHAT and CDR2 FQNNGV. There are 15 residues in the CDR3. CDR3: CASSPGTGLVSGYTF. DNA for the CDR3: TGTGCCAGCAGCCCAGGCACAGGGTTGGTGAGCGGCTACACCTTC.

Note on this clone: Other nucleotide sequences from this sample produce the same CDR3. J is TRBJ1-1 and V is TRBV7-9; D might be TRBD1 (5 bases). This CDR3 region has 14 residues. V dropped 3 bases and J dropped 1 base, with 9 bases sitting between them. Germline V gene data show CDR1 as SEHNR and CDR2 as FQNEAQ (reference sequence). In nucleotides, the CDR3 is TGTGCCAGCAGCTTGGGCAGGGAGAACACTGAAGCTTTCTTT. It encodes CASSLGRENTEAFF. The full variable domain, in which reference TRBV7-9 and TRBJ1-1 provide the parts outside the CDR3, is DTGVSQNPRHKITKRGQNVTFRCDPISEHNRLYWYRQTLGQGPEFLTYFQNEAQLEKSRLLSDRFSAERPKGSFSTLEIQRTEQGDSAMYLCASSLGRENTEAFFGQGTRLTVV.

The rearrangement uses TRBV27 and TRBJ1-2, with 7 bases matching TRBD1. Losses at the gene ends were 6 bases for V and 2 bases for J; bases not matched to a gene: 3. The CDR3 covers 13 residues. Germline V CDR1 and CDR2: MNHEY, SMNVEV (reference sequence). The CDR3 DNA follows: TGTGCCAGCAGCCCAGGGGGAAACTATGGCTACACCTTC. This sequence encodes CASSPGGNYGYTF.